This TCR beta chain was identified during a study of T cells in Graves' hyperthyroidism and ophthalmopathy. TCR beta CDR3 sequences were amplified from RNA transcripts. HTBI primers were the set used in a first-round RT-PCR of the TCR CDR3. TCRdb re-derived calls from the multiplex PCR reads in MiXCR, one entry per CDR3 protein. The repertoire includes about 400,000 distinct CDR3 sequences, about 15% of them detected once, and roughly a fifth sits in the top ten. Between the trimmed V and J ends, which lost 0 bases and 7 bases, there was a span of 7 bases. Germline lookup yields CDR1 SGHDN and CDR2 FVKESK. This CDR3 has 14 residues. This clonotype came up a few times. Patients with uncontrolled infections, other autoimmune diseases, pregnancy or lactation were excluded.

The sample comprised blood. The V and J genes are TRBV14 and TRBJ1-6; unclear D gene. This clonotype was sampled from a woman in her twenties or thirties with Graves' ophthalmopathy. The CDR3 coding sequence is TGTGCCAGCAGCCAAGAGATGGCGAATTCACCCCTCCACTTT. Translated: CASSQEMANSPLHF.